This T cell receptor beta chain came from a study of blood T cell repertoires in COVID-19. About the research overall: Researchers got acute and convalescent COVID-19 samples from the United States, Italy and Spain. The cDNA or gDNA used as material had been derived from T cells, B-cell-depleted T cells, or PBMCs.

The authors' processing: For nucleated cells, counts were estimated from reference gene primer amplification. Method: immunoSEQ multiplex PCR; TCRdb's copy keeps in-frame clones and lacks some. The V and J calls and clone size were taken over from that table, and D and trimming were inferred from the DNA. The sample shows some 250,000 clones, approximately 86% of them seen only once. The material sequenced was peripheral blood. This TCR was recovered from a woman in her twenties or thirties who had recovered from COVID-19.

Here the CDR3 DNA reads TGTGCCAGCAGCCAAGTCAAGAAGACAGATCGGAACACTGAAGCTTTCTTT. Translated, it gives CASSQVKKTDRNTEAFF. The V and J genes are TRBV14 and TRBJ1-1; a possible D gene is TRBD1 (5 bases). Germline V lookup: CDR1 SGHDN, CDR2 FVKESK. The CDR3 is made up of 17 amino acids. The V end lost 1 base, the J end lost 1 base, and 16 bases lay between the germline ends.